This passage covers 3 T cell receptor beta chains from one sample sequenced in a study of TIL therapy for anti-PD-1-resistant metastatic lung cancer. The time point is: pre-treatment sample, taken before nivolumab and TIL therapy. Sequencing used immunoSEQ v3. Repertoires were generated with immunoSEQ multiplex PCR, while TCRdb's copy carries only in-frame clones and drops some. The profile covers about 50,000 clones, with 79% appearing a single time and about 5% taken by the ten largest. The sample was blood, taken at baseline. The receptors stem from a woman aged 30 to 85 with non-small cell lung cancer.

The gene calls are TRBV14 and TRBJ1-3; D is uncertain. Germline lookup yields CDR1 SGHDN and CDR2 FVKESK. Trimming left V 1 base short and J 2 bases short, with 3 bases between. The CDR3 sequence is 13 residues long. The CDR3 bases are TGTGCCAGCAGCCAAGTAGCTGGAAACACCATATATTTT. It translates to CASSQVAGNTIYF.

The CDR3 protein is CASTVGVGNTEAFF. In DNA form, the CDR3 reads TGTGCCTCCACCGTTGGAGTGGGGAACACTGAAGCTTTCTTT. The V gene is TRBV19, the J gene TRBJ1-1, with unresolved D. CDR3 length: 14 amino acids. Germline V gene lookup returns CDR1 LNHDA and CDR2 SQIVND (reference sequence). The V end lost 11 bases, the J end lost 1 base, and 17 bases lay between the germline ends.

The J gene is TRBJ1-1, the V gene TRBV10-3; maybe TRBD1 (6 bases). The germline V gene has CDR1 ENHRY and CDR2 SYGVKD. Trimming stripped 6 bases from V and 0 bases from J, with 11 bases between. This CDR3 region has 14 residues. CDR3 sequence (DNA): TGTGCCATCAGAATGGACAGAATGAACACTGAAGCTTTCTTT. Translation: CAIRMDRMNTEAFF.